Listed below are T cell receptor beta chains from one sample, sequenced in a study of shared clonotypes between healthy human individuals. Clones were sequenced by immunoSEQ multiplex PCR, and TCRdb holds only the in-frame ones, with some missing. The sample yields hundreds of thousands of clones, about 96% seen once. Sequenced: naive CD8+ T cells sorted from blood. Source of these receptors: a man younger than 40 in good health. The conserved cysteine and the conserved F or W are not part of the CDR3 here. Each record gives: J gene, V gene, CDR3 length, CDR3 protein.

J gene: TRBJ2-1; V gene: TRBV1; CDR3 length: 14; CDR3 protein: TSSQVGLPCNNEQF
J gene: TRBJ2-7; V gene: TRBV4-1; CDR3 length: 13; CDR3 protein: ASSQVGTGGDEQY
J gene: TRBJ1-1; V gene: TRBV6-5; CDR3 length: 10; CDR3 protein: ASSFQGLEAF
J gene: TRBJ2-1; V gene: TRBV30; CDR3 length: 10; CDR3 protein: AWSVPSNEQF
J gene: TRBJ1-1; V gene: TRBV11-2; CDR3 length: 11; CDR3 protein: ASSRPGRPEAF
J gene: TRBJ2-7; V gene: TRBV10-3; CDR3 length: 17; CDR3 protein: AISLPPHPGTGMGYEQY
J gene: TRBJ2-1; V gene: TRBV7-9; CDR3 length: 14; CDR3 protein: ASSSRTSGTYNEQF
J gene: TRBJ1-2; V gene: TRBV29-1; CDR3 length: 13; CDR3 protein: SVGGGLGANYGYT
J gene: TRBJ2-7; V gene: TRBV21-1; CDR3 length: 17; CDR3 protein: ASSKRQEITGQGKYEQY
J gene: TRBJ2-7; V gene: TRBV29-1; CDR3 length: 10; CDR3 protein: SVEGTEYEQY
J gene: TRBJ2-1; V gene: TRBV6-6; CDR3 length: 13; CDR3 protein: ASSYLGSSGGEQF
J gene: TRBJ2-7; V gene: TRBV7-8; CDR3 length: 14; CDR3 protein: ASSPILAGDEYEQY
J gene: TRBJ1-2; V gene: TRBV4-1; CDR3 length: 13; CDR3 protein: ASSQGEQGAGGYT
J gene: TRBJ2-7; V gene: TRBV6-1; CDR3 length: 8; CDR3 protein: ASRSYEQY